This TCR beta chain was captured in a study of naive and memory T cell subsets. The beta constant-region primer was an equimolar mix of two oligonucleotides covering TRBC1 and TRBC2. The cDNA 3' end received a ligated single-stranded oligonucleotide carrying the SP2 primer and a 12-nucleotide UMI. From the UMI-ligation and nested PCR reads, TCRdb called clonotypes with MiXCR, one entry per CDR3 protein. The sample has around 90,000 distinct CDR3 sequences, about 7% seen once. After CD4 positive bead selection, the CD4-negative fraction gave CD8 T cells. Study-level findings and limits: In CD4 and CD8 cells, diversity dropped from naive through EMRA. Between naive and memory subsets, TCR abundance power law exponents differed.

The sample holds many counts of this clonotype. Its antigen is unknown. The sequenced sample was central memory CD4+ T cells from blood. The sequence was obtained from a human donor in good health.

As DNA, the CDR3 is TGTGCCAGCAGGTCCGGGACGGAATATAATTCACCCCTCCACTTT. Encoded protein: CASRSGTEYNSPLHF. J is TRBJ1-6 and V is TRBV7-2, with D maybe TRBD1 (5 bases). Per germline, CDR1 SGHTA and CDR2 FQGNSA. The CDR3 is 15 amino acids. V dropped 6 bases and J dropped 4 bases, with 13 bases sitting between them.